This T cell receptor (beta chain) comes out of a study of graft-versus-host responses after intestinal transplantation. Overall study results and limits: Detected in recipient marrow were GvH clones, some of which were first observed in ileum or blood. The study associated peak circulating GvH clone levels with early post-transplant HvG declines.

Germline CDR1 reads GTSNPN; CDR2 reads SVGIG (reference sequence). Trimming removed 0 bases at V and 7 bases at J, with 9 bases between. This CDR3 is 13 amino acids long. Clones were read by immunoSEQ multiplex PCR, and TCRdb kept only the in-frame ones, dropping some. Of approximately 37,000 clones in the sample, just under 90% were seen once. With respect to this clone: Its antigen is undetermined.

The J gene is TRBJ2-2, the V gene TRBV30, with D uncertain. This receptor was taken from a human patient who received an intestinal transplant, so some T cells may come from the graft donor. Specimen: PBMCs, collected less than 280 days after transplant. The chain's CDR3 is CAWSVWGVGELFF. CDR3 DNA sequence: TGTGCCTGGAGTGTGTGGGGTGTCGGGGAGCTGTTTTTT. The whole variable domain, filled in from reference TRBV30 and TRBJ2-2, reads SQTIHQWPATLVQPVGSPLSLECTVEGTSNPNLYWYRQAAGRGLQLLFYSVGIGQISSEVPQNLSASRPQDRQFILSSKKLLLSDSGFYLCAWSVWGVGELFFGEGSRLTVL.